These 3 T cell receptor beta chains share one sample of origin, sequenced in a study of blood T cell repertoires in COVID-19. Here immunoSEQ multiplex PCR was the method, and the copy in TCRdb shows in-frame clones only, minus some. The table includes roughly 190,000 clones, roughly four fifths detected once. Specimen: PBMCs or T cells enriched from blood (not recorded which). These receptors were taken from a man in his forties or fifties who had recovered from COVID-19.

This chain's CDR3 is CASSYGSSYNEQFF. CDR3 nucleotide sequence: TGTGCCAGCAGTTACGGTAGCTCCTACAATGAGCAGTTCTTC. The chain has TRBV6-5 and TRBJ2-1; D remains ambiguous. Per the germline V gene, CDR1 is MNHEY and CDR2 is SVGAGI. The CDR3 is 14 residues long. The ends were cut back, 2 bases at V and 0 bases at J, with 5 bases in the middle.

The chain has TRBV5-1 and TRBJ2-3; the match to TRBD2 covers 8 bases. The length of the CDR3 is 15 residues. J was trimmed by 0 bases and V by 5 bases; bases with no gene match: 5. Germline V gene lookup returns CDR1 SGHRS and CDR2 YFSETQ. CDR3 DNA: TGCGCCAGCAGTTTTGTAGCGGGAAGCACAGATACGCAGTATTTT. Translated, it gives CASSFVAGSTDTQYF.

J is TRBJ2-5 and V is TRBV5-4; 9 bases line up with TRBD2. V shed 3 bases and J 1 base; nucleotides not matched to a gene: 7. Germline assignment: CDR1 SGHNT and CDR2 YYREEE (reference sequence). The CDR3 covers 16 residues. CDR3 DNA sequence: TGTGCCAGCAGCTCGGGGTGGGGACTAGCCCAAGAGACCCAGTACTTC. This sequence encodes CASSSGWGLAQETQYF. Together with reference TRBV5-4 and TRBJ2-5, the CDR3 gives the full variable domain: ETGVTQSPTHLIKTRGQQVTLRCSSQSGHNTVSWYQQALGQGPQFIFQYYREEENGRGNFPPRFSGLQFPNYSSELNVNALELDDSALYLCASSSGWGLAQETQYFGPGTRLLVL.